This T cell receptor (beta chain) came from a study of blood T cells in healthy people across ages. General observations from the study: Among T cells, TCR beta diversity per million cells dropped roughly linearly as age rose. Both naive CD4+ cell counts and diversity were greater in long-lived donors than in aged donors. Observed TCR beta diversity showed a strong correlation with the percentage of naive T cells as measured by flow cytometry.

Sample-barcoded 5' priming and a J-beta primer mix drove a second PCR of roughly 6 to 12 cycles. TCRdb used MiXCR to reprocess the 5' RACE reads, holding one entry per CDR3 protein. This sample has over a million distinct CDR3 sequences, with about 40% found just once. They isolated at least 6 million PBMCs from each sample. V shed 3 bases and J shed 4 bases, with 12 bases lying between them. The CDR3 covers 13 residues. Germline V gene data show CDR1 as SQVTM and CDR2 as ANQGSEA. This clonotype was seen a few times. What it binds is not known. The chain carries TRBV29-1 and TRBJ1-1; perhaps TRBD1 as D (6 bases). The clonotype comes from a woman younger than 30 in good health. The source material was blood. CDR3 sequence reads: CSVEEGGGTEAFF. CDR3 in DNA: TGCAGCGTTGAGGAGGGGGGAGGCACTGAAGCTTTCTTT. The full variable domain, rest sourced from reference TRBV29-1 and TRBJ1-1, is SAVISQKPSRDICQRGTSLTIQCQVDSQVTMMFWYRQQPGQSLTLIATANQGSEATYESGFVIDKFPISRPNLTFSTLTVSNMSPEDSSIYLCSVEEGGGTEAFFGQGTRLTVV.